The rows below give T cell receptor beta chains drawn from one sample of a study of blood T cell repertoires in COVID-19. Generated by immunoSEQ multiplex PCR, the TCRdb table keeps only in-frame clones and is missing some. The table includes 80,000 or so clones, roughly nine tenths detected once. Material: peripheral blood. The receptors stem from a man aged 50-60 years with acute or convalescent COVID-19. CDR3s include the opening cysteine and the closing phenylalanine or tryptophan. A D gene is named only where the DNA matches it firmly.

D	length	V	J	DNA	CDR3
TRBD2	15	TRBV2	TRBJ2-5	TGTGCCAGCACTTGGGGGGGAGGGCCTGCCGAGACCCAGTACTTC	CASTWGGGPAETQYF
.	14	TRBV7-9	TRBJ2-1	TGTGCCAGCAGCCTGACTCCCCCGAGCAATGAGCAGTTCTTC	CASSLTPPSNEQFF
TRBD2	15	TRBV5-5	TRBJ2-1	TGTGCCAGCAGCTTGGAAGCGGGGGGGCCTTATGAGCAGTTCTTC	CASSLEAGGPYEQFF
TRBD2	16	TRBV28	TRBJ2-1	TGTGCCAGCGCAACCGTGCGGGACTATAGTTACAATGAGCAGTTCTTC	CASATVRDYSYNEQFF
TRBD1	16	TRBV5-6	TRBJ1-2	TGTGCCAGCAGCCGCGACGAGAACAGGGGACCCTATGGCTACACCTTC	CASSRDENRGPYGYTF
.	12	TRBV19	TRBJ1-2	TGTGCCAGCCGGGGGGCGAAGTATGGCTACACCTTC	CASRGAKYGYTF
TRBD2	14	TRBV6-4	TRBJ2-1	TGTGCCAGTCAGGAGACTAGCGGCGAAAGTGAGCAGTTCTTC	CASQETSGESEQFF
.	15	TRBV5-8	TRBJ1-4	TGTGCCAGCAGCTGGGGCCAGGTTGGTAATGAAAAACTGTTTTTT	CASSWGQVGNEKLFF
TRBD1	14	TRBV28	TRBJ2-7	TGTGCCTCGAAGCGGGACAGGGTTACCTACGAGCAGTACTTC	CASKRDRVTYEQYF
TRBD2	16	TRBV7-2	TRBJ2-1	TGTGCCAGCAGCTTAGTTGGAACTAGCGGGATTAATGAGCAGTTCTTC	CASSLVGTSGINEQFF